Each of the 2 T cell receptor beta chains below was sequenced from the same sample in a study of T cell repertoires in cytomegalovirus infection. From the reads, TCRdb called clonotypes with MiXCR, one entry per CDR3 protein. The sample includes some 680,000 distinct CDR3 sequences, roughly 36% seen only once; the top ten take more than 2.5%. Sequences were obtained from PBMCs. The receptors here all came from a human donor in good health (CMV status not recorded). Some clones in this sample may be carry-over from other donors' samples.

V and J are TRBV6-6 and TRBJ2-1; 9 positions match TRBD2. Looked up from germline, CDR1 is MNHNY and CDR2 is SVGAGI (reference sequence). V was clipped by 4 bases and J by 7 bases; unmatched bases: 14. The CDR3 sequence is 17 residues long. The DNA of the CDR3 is TGTGCCAGCAGTTCTGGACCGGGACTAGCTGTGAAGAATGAGCAGTTCTTC. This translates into CASSSGPGLAVKNEQFF.

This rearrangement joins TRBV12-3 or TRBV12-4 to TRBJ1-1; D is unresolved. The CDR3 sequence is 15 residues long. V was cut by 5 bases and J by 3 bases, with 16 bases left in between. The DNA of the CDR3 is TGTGCCAGCAGTCCGAGCGGCGGACGGGACACTGAAGCTTTCTTT. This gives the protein CASSPSGGRDTEAFF.